This T cell receptor beta chain was recorded in a study of cytomegalovirus exposure and HLA in healthy donors. Study conclusions and caveats: Previously analyzed data showed that most TCR beta V segments were productive at a frequency of about 87% or about 30%. Later on, an analysis found that several of the most significant clusters appeared to be linked to common viral pathogens, which included parvovirus B19.

Germline V gene sequence: CDR1 LGHNA, CDR2 YSLEER. The CDR3 is 16 amino acids. The V segment lost 1 base and the J segment 6 bases; nucleotides outside the gene matches: 8. This clone was seen once. As yet, its antigen is unknown. Amplification used 60 Vbeta primers and 13 Jbeta primers. Profiling relied on immunoSEQ multiplex PCR, and the TCRdb table lists in-frame clones only, not all of them. The data contain 200,000 to 250,000 clones, more than 75% of them seen just once; the ten biggest clones take up around 1.4%. The receptor was isolated from a human donor in good health. The specimen was PBMCs. This chain links TRBV4-3 with TRBJ1-5, with 8 positions matching TRBD1. CDR3 sequence reads: CASSQGGSGGVQPQHF. DNA for the CDR3: TGCGCCAGCAGCCAAGGGGGCTCAGGGGGCGTTCAGCCCCAGCATTTT.